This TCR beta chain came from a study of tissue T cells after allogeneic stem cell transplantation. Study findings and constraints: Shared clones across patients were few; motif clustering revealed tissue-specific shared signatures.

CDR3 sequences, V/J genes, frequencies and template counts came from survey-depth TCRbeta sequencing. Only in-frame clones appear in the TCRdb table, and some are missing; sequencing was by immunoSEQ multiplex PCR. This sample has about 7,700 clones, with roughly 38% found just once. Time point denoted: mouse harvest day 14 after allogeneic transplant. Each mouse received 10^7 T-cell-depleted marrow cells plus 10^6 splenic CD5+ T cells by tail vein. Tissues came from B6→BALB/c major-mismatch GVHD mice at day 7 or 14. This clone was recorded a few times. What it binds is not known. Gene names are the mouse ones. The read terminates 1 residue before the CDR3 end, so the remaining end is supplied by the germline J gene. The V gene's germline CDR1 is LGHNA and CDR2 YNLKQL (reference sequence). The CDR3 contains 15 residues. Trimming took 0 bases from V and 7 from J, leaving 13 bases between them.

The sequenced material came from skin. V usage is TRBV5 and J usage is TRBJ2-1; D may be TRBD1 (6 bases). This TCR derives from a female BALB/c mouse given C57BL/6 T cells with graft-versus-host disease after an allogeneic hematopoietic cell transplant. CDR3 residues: CASSQDWQGTAEQFF. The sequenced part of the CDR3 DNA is TGTGCCAGCAGCCAAGATTGGCAGGGGACGGCTGAGCAGTTC.